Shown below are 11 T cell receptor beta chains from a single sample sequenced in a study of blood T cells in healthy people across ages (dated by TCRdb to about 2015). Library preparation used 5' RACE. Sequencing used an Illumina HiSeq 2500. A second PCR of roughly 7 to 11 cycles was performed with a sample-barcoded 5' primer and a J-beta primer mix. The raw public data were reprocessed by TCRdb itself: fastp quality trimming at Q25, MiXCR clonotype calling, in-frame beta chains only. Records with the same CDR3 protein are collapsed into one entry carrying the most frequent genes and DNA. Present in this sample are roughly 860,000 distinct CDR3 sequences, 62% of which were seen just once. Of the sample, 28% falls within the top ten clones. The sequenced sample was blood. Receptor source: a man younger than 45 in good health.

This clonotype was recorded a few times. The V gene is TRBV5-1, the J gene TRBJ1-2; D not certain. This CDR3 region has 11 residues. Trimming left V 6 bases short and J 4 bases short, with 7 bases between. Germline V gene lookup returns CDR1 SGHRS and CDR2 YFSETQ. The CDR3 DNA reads TGCGCCAGCAACTCTGGCTATGGCTACACCTTC. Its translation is CASNSGYGYTF.

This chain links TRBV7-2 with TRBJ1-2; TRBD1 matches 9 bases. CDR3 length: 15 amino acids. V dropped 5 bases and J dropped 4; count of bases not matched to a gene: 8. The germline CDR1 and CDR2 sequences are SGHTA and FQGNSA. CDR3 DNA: TGTGCCAGCAGCAGTAACAGGGGGCAGGGCTATGGCTACACCTTC. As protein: CASSSNRGQGYGYTF.

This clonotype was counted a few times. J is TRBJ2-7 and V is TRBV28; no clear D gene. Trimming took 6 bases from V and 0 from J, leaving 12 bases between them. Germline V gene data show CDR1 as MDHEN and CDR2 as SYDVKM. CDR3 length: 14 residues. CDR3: CASSPTGYSYEQYF. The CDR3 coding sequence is TGTGCCAGCAGCCCCACTGGTTACTCCTACGAGCAGTACTTC. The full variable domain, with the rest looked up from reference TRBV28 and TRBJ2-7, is DVKVTQSSRYLVKRTGEKVFLECVQDMDHENMFWYRQDPGLGLRLIYFSYDVKMKEKGDIPEGYSVSREKKERFSLILESASTNQTSMYLCASSPTGYSYEQYFGPGTRLTVT.

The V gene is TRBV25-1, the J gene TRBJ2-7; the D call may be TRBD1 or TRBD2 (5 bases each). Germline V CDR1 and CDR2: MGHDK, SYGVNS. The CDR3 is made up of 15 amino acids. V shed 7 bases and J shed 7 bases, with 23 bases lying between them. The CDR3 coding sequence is TGTGCCAGCACTATTGGGGACCCAGGCTACAATGAGCAGTACTTC. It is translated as CASTIGDPGYNEQYF.

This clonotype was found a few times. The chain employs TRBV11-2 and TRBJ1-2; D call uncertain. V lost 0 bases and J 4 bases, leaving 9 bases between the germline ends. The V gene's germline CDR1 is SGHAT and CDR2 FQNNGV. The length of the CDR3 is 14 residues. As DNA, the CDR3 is TGTGCCAGCAGCTTAGATAGCAGGAGCTATGGCTACACCTTC. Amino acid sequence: CASSLDSRSYGYTF.

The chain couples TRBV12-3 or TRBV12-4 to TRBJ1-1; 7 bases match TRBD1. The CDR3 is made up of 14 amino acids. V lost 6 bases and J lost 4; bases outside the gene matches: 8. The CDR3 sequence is CASREGQWATEAFF. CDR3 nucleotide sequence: TGTGCCAGCAGGGAGGGACAGTGGGCCACTGAAGCTTTCTTT.

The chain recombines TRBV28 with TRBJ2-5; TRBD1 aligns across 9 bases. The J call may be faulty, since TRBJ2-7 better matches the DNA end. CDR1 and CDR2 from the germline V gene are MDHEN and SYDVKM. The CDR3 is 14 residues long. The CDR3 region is CASSLGTGSIEQYF. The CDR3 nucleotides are TGTGCCAGCAGTTTAGGGACAGGGTCTATCGAGCAGTACTTC.

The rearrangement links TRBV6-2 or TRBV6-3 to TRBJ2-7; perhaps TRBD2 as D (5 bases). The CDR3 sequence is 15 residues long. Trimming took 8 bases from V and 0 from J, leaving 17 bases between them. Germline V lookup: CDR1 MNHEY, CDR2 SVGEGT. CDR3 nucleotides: TGTGCCAGCGTCCTCTCGACGGGGAGCTCCTACGAGCAGTACTTC. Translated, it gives CASVLSTGSSYEQYF.

The CDR3 here is CATRRGTEAFF. The CDR3, as DNA: TGTGCCACCAGGAGGGGCACTGAAGCTTTCTTT. The rearrangement links TRBV15 to TRBJ1-1, with D maybe TRBD1 (5 bases). Germline assignment: CDR1 LNHNV and CDR2 YYDKDF (reference sequence). V was trimmed by 6 bases and J by 4 bases, leaving 6 bases between them. The CDR3 extends over 11 amino acids.

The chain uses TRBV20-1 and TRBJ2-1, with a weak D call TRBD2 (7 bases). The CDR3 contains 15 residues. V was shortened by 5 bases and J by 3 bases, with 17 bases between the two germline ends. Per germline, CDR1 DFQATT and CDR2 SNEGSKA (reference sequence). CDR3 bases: TGCAGTGCTCAAAGGGGGGGTCACGGCTACAATGAGCAGTTCTTC. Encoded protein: CSAQRGGHGYNEQFF.

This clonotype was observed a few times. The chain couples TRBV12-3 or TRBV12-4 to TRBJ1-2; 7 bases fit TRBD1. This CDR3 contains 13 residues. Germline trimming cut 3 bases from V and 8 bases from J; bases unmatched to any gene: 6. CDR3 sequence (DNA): TGTGCCAGCAGTTTGGTCCCAGGGGGAGGCTACACCTTC. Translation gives CASSLVPGGGYTF.